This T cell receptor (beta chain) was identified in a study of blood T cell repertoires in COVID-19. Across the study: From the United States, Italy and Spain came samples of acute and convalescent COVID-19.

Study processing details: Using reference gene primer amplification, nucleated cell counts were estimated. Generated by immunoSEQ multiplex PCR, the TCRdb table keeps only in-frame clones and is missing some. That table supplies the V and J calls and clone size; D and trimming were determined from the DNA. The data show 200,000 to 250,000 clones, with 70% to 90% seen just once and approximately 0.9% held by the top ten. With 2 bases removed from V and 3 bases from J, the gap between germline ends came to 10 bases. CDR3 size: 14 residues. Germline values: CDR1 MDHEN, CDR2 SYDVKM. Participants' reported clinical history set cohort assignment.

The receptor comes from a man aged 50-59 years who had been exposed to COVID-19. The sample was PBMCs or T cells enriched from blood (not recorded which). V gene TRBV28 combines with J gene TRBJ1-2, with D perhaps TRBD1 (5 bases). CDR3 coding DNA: TGTGCCAGCAGTTTACCAGGGAATTACTATGGCTACACCTTC. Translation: CASSLPGNYYGYTF.